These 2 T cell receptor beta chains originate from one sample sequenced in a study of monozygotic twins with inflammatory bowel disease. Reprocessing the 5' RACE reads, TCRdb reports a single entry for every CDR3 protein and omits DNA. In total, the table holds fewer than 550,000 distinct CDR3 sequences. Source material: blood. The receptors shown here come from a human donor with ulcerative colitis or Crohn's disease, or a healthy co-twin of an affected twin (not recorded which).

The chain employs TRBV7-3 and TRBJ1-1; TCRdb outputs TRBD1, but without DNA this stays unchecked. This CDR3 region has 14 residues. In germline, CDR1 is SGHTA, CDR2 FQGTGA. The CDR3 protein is CASSLTPGNTEAFF.

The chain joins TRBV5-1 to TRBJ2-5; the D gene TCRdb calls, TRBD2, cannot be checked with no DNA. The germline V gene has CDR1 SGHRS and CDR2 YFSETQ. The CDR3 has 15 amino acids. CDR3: CASSLAVRTQETQYF.